The 28 T cell receptor beta chains below all came from one sample that was sequenced in a study of cytomegalovirus exposure and HLA in healthy donors. Primers for the PCR totalled 60 Vbeta and 13 Jbeta. Only in-frame clones appear in the TCRdb table, and some are missing; sequencing was by immunoSEQ multiplex PCR. Of around 250,000 clones in the sample, around 81% were seen once. The source material was PBMCs. The receptors derive from a woman aged 55 to 70 in good health and CMV-seropositive.

The chain joins TRBV18 to TRBJ2-7; 14 bases map to TRBD2. V was clipped by 3 bases and J by 2 bases; unmatched bases: 0. Germline CDR1 KGHSH, CDR2 LQKENI. The CDR3 is 15 residues long. CDR3 sequence (DNA): TGTGCCAGCTCACCGGGACTAGCGGGAGCCTACGAGCAGTACTTC. Translating gives CASSPGLAGAYEQYF.

This clone has a handful of counts. The chain couples TRBV9 to TRBJ1-4; TRBD1 is a possible D gene (5 bases). The CDR3 contains 16 residues. From germline, CDR1 is SGDLS and CDR2 YYNGEE. V shed 0 bases and J shed 0 bases, with 9 bases lying between them. The CDR3 DNA reads TGTGCCAGCAGCGTAGGACAGATTGCAACTAATGAAAAACTGTTTTTT. Protein: CASSVGQIATNEKLFF.

The gene calls are TRBV5-6 and TRBJ1-2; no clear D. V lost 1 base, J lost 5 bases, and 12 bases lay in between. This CDR3 region has 14 residues. Germline values: CDR1 SGHDT, CDR2 YYEEEE. The DNA of the CDR3 is TGTGCCAGCAGCTTGAAAGGGAGTAGATATGGCTACACCTTC. This sequence encodes CASSLKGSRYGYTF.

V gene TRBV5-4 combines with J gene TRBJ2-5; the D gene is possibly TRBD1 (5 bases). The assigned J gene may be wrong: the sequence end matches TRBJ2-7 better. CDR1 is SGHNT and CDR2 is YYREEE in the germline V gene (reference sequence). This CDR3 has 14 amino acids. CDR3 in amino acids: CASSFQGSLYEQYF. In DNA form, the CDR3 reads TGTGCCAGCAGCTTTCAGGGCAGCCTCTACGAGCAGTACTTC.

The chain has TRBV29-1 and TRBJ1-2; 7 positions agree with TRBD1. CDR1 and CDR2 from the germline V gene are SQVTM and ANQGSEA. The CDR3 length is 17 residues. Trimming removed 0 bases from V and 4 bases from J; junction bases left unmatched: 14. The DNA for the CDR3 is TGCAGCGTTGAAGACCTTAAAGGACAGGCGTTCGCCTATGGCTACACCTTC. Its protein is CSVEDLKGQAFAYGYTF.

The chain couples TRBV19 to TRBJ1-5; D is undetermined. The germline V and J ends were trimmed by 3 bases and 8 bases, with 17 bases remaining between them. From germline, CDR1 is LNHDA and CDR2 SQIVND (reference sequence). The CDR3 has 15 amino acids. The CDR3 region is CASSMRKVRGEPQHF. CDR3 nucleotides: TGTGCCAGTAGTATGCGGAAGGTTCGAGGAGAGCCCCAGCATTTT.

The gene calls are TRBV9 and TRBJ2-7, with 10 bases identical to TRBD1. This CDR3 has 15 amino acids. V dropped 4 bases and J dropped 3; count of bases not matched to a gene: 7. Per the germline V gene, CDR1 is SGDLS and CDR2 is YYNGEE. The CDR3 DNA sequence: TGTGCCAGCAGCCGGACAGGGGGAAGGAACTACGAGCAGTACTTC. Translated: CASSRTGGRNYEQYF.

This clone was seen a few times. This chain connects TRBV6-1 to TRBJ1-2; the D is unclear. The CDR3 contains 14 residues. Trimming pared 3 bases from V and 4 bases from J, leaving 12 bases between. Germline V gene sequence: CDR1 MNHNS, CDR2 SASEGT. In DNA, the CDR3 is TGTGCCAGCAGTGAGGGGAGGGCCTCCTATGGCTACACCTTC. This gives the protein CASSEGRASYGYTF.

The J gene is TRBJ2-7, the V gene TRBV18; the D gene is possibly TRBD1 (6 bases). Germline CDR1 reads KGHSH; CDR2 reads LQKENI. Deletions cut 2 bases from V and 2 bases from J, with 19 bases between. This CDR3 has 17 residues. The CDR3 region has the DNA TGTGCCAGCTCACCAGAGGCTAGGTCGCCAGGGGCCTACGAGCAGTACTTC. It yields the protein CASSPEARSPGAYEQYF. The variable domain in full, with the rest retrieved from reference TRBV18 and TRBJ2-7, is NAGVMQNPRHLVRRRGQEARLRCSPMKGHSHVYWYRQLPEEGLKFMVYLQKENIIDESGMPKERFSAEFPKEGPSILRIQQVVRGDSAAYFCASSPEARSPGAYEQYFGPGTRLTVT.

The chain joins TRBV19 to TRBJ2-1; 8 bases align to TRBD2. The J segment lost 7 bases and the V segment lost 0 bases, leaving 8 bases of the junction unmatched. From germline, CDR1 is LNHDA and CDR2 SQIVND (reference sequence). This CDR3 spans 16 amino acids. CDR3 sequence (DNA): TGTGCCAGTAGTATAGATCATGGGACTAGTAGTAATGAGCAGTTCTTC. As protein: CASSIDHGTSSNEQFF.

The chain combines TRBV5-5 with TRBJ1-1; D ambiguous. V was shortened by 0 bases and J by 4 bases, with 13 bases between the two germline ends. CDR1 is SGHKS and CDR2 is YYEKEE in the germline V gene (reference sequence). The CDR3 has 15 amino acids. The CDR3 sequence is CASSLVEGLVTEAFF. CDR3 DNA sequence: TGTGCCAGCAGCTTGGTGGAGGGATTGGTCACTGAAGCTTTCTTT.

The V gene is TRBV10-1, the J gene TRBJ2-1; 9 positions agree with TRBD2. After removal of 3 bases from V and 6 bases from J, the junction contained 9 bases not matched to a gene. This CDR3 spans 16 amino acids. CDR1 is WNHNN, CDR2 SYGVQD, per germline (reference sequence). The CDR3 sequence is CASSEVGGLASNEQFF. As DNA, the CDR3 is TGCGCCAGCAGTGAAGTGGGGGGACTAGCCTCCAATGAGCAGTTCTTC.

This clone was seen a few times. The rearrangement joins TRBV7-9 to TRBJ2-3; 7 nucleotides agree with TRBD1. From germline, CDR1 is SEHNR and CDR2 FQNEAQ (reference sequence). V trimming: 5 bases; J trimming: 2 bases; junction bases outside the gene matches: 16. The CDR3 extends over 18 amino acids. The CDR3 coding sequence is TGTGCCAGCAGCACGCCCAGCCCGGGACAGCTTTTCACAGATACGCAGTATTTT. This sequence encodes CASSTPSPGQLFTDTQYF.

This rearrangement joins TRBV19 to TRBJ2-7, with 7 bases aligning to TRBD2. V lost 3 bases to trimming and J lost 2 bases; unmatched junction nucleotides: 4. CDR1 and CDR2 (germline): LNHDA, SQIVND (reference sequence). There are 14 residues in the CDR3. CDR3 sequence reads: CASSMRSGTYEQYF. CDR3 DNA sequence: TGTGCCAGTAGTATGCGAAGCGGGACCTACGAGCAGTACTTC.

This rearrangement joins TRBV5-1 to TRBJ2-5, with 9 positions matching TRBD2. The ends lost 4 bases at V and 4 bases at J; junction bases unmatched: 5. Germline assignment: CDR1 SGHRS and CDR2 YFSETQ. The CDR3 spans 14 residues. DNA of the CDR3: TGCGCCAGCAGCCCCGGGACTAGCAGAGAGACCCAGTACTTC. Residues: CASSPGTSRETQYF. The complete variable domain, with remaining parts taken from reference TRBV5-1 and TRBJ2-5, reads KAGVTQTPRYLIKTRGQQVTLSCSPISGHRSVSWYQQTPGQGLQFLFEYFSETQRNKGNFPGRFSGRQFSNSRSEMNVSTLELGDSALYLCASSPGTSRETQYFGPGTRLLVL.

The chain has TRBV19 and TRBJ2-3; D is undetermined. The length of the CDR3 is 15 residues. Germline V gene sequence: CDR1 LNHDA, CDR2 SQIVND (reference sequence). V was pared by 5 bases and J by 8 bases, with 20 bases between. For the CDR3, the DNA is TGTGCCAGTAGTGGAGCCGGGTCCCCCGTCGGTACGCAGTATTTT. Residues: CASSGAGSPVGTQYF.

The rearrangement joins TRBV4-1 to TRBJ1-3, with D maybe TRBD1 (5 bases). Germline CDR1 MGHRA, CDR2 YSYEKL. The V end lost 0 bases, the J end lost 0 bases, and 15 bases lay between the germline ends. There are 18 residues in the CDR3. The CDR3 nucleotides read TGCGCCAGCAGCCAAGATTGGGGCGTAACAGGCTCTGGAAACACCATATATTTT. It yields the protein CASSQDWGVTGSGNTIYF.

CDR3 bases: TGTGCCAGCACGTGGGACAGCTCCTACGAGCAGTACTTC. Amino acids: CASTWDSSYEQYF. The rearrangement joins TRBV2 to TRBJ2-7, with 7 nucleotides matching TRBD1. This CDR3 spans 13 amino acids. Trimming at V came to 7 bases and at J to 0 bases, leaving 3 bases not matched to a gene. Germline V gene sequence: CDR1 SNHLY, CDR2 FYNNEI.

This clone was found a few times. The chain is built from TRBV4-2 and TRBJ2-7, with 9 bases fitting TRBD2. This CDR3 is built from 16 residues. Per the germline V gene, CDR1 is LGHNA and CDR2 is YNFKEQ. The V gene end was trimmed by 1 base and the J gene end by 1 base; junction bases not matched to a gene: 5. The CDR3 sequence is CASSQVSSGTSYEQYF. As DNA, the CDR3 is TGTGCCAGCAGCCAAGTTTCTAGCGGGACATCCTACGAGCAGTACTTC.

This clone turned up a few times. The V gene is TRBV7-9, the J gene TRBJ1-3, with 7 bases fitting TRBD1. The CDR3 has 14 residues. CDR1 is SEHNR and CDR2 is FQNEAQ in the germline V gene (reference sequence). With 1 base clipped from V and 11 bases from J, the junction kept 8 bases outside the gene matches. The CDR3 sequence is CASSLGDSRVSIYF. The CDR3 nucleotides read TGTGCCAGCAGCTTAGGGGACAGCCGAGTCTCCATATATTTT.

V is TRBV5-6 and J is TRBJ2-4; 8 bases are a match to TRBD1. Germline V gene sequence: CDR1 SGHDT, CDR2 YYEEEE. The CDR3 runs to 13 residues. V dropped 4 bases and J dropped 7; count of bases not matched to a gene: 4. The CDR3 reads CASSRDRGNIQYF. The CDR3 nucleotides are TGTGCCAGCAGCCGAGACAGGGGCAACATTCAGTACTTC.

The chain links TRBV7-3 to TRBJ2-2, with 8 bases that match TRBD2. V dropped 5 bases and J dropped 5; count of bases not matched to a gene: 7. The CDR3 runs to 15 residues. The germline V gene encodes CDR1 SGHTA and CDR2 FQGTGA. CDR3 residues: CASSRGTSGTGELFF. The CDR3, as DNA: TGTGCCAGCAGCCGAGGGACTAGTGGGACCGGGGAGCTGTTTTTT.

The chain couples TRBV5-1 to TRBJ2-1; 13 nucleotides match TRBD2. The CDR3 has 16 amino acids. Germline lookup yields CDR1 SGHRS and CDR2 YFSETQ. V was clipped by 4 bases and J by 8 bases; unmatched bases: 9. The CDR3 here is CASSVKLAGGPHEQFF. In DNA, the CDR3 is TGCGCCAGCAGCGTGAAACTAGCGGGAGGGCCTCATGAGCAGTTCTTC.

The gene calls are TRBV7-9 and TRBJ2-5; perhaps TRBD2 as D (5 bases). CDR1 and CDR2 (germline): SEHNR, FQNEAQ (reference sequence). V shed 1 base and J shed 4 bases, with 16 bases lying between them. This CDR3 is built from 16 residues. The CDR3 DNA is TGTGCCAGCAGCTTAGGGCTTTATGAGGGCGGAGAGACCCAGTACTTC. Translated: CASSLGLYEGGETQYF.

As concerns this clone: The junction departs from the called germline gene at one end, perhaps through a read error. The J gene is TRBJ1-1, the V gene TRBV7-9; no clear D gene. The CDR3 length is 13 residues. Per the germline V gene, CDR1 is SEHNR and CDR2 is FQNEAQ (reference sequence). The CDR3 sequence is CSSSLSVNTEAFF. The CDR3 DNA follows: TGTTCCAGCAGCCTTTCAGTGAACACTGAAGCTTTCTTT.

Of note for this clone: At one of its ends the junction is not consistent with the germline gene, which may arise from a read error. The rearrangement links TRBV9 to TRBJ2-1; 8 bases are a match to TRBD1. Germline CDR1 SGDLS, CDR2 YYNGEE. This CDR3 region has 15 residues. CDR3 loop: CASGVDGTGTNEQFF. The CDR3 DNA sequence: TGTGCCAGCGGCGTAGATGGGACAGGAACCAATGAGCAGTTCTTC. Full variable domain (remainder filled in from reference TRBV9 and TRBJ2-1): DSGVTQTPKHLITATGQRVTLRCSPRSGDLSVYWYQQSLDQGLQFLIQYYNGEERAKGNILERFSAQQFPDLHSELNLSSLELGDSALYFCASGVDGTGTNEQFFGPGTRLTVL.

V is TRBV5-4 and J is TRBJ2-5; TRBD1 might be the D (6 bases). The CDR3 is 15 amino acids. CDR1 is SGHNT, CDR2 YYREEE, per germline (reference sequence). V shed 0 bases and J shed 2 bases, with 11 bases lying between them. The CDR3 here is CASSLVFRGQETQYF. The CDR3 DNA reads TGTGCCAGCAGCTTGGTTTTCAGGGGACAAGAGACCCAGTACTTC.

The chain uses TRBV5-1 and TRBJ2-7; 11 bases agree with TRBD2. In germline, CDR1 is SGHRS, CDR2 YFSETQ. This CDR3 comprises 15 residues. The trim removed 5 bases at V and 4 bases at J, leaving 8 bases unmatched. CDR3 DNA sequence: TGCGCCAGCAGACAAGGGACTAGCGGTTGGTACGAGCAGTACTTC. Translated, it gives CASRQGTSGWYEQYF.